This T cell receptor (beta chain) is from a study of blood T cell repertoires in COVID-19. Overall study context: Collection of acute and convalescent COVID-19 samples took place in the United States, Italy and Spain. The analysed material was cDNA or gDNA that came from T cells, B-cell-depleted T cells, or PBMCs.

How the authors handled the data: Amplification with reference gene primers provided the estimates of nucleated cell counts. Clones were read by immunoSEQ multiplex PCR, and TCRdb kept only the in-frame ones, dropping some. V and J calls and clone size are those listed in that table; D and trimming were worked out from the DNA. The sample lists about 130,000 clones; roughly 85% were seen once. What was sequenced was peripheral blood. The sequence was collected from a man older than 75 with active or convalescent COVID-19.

CDR3 region: CASSQERRGPATQYF. The DNA of the CDR3 is TGTGCCAGCAGCCAAGAACGGCGGGGGCCAGCTACGCAGTATTTT. V is TRBV3-1 (or the pseudogene TRBV3-2) and J is TRBJ2-3, with a tentative D call TRBD2 (7 bases). The V end lost 0 bases, the J end lost 8 bases, and 15 bases lay between the germline ends. CDR3 length: 15 amino acids. CDR1 is LGHDT, CDR2 YNNKEL, per germline (reference sequence).